This T cell receptor beta chain was captured in a study of T cells in Graves' hyperthyroidism and ophthalmopathy. From RNA transcripts, TCR beta CDR3 regions were amplified. The HTBI primer set drove a first-round RT-PCR of the TCR CDR3. TCRdb processed the multiplex PCR reads anew with MiXCR; each CDR3 protein has one entry. In the table there are about half a million distinct CDR3 sequences, less than 25% of which are singletons. Stability of Graves' hyperthyroidism was defined as absent ophthalmopathy progression within 18 months. In patients aged 18 to 65, hyperthyroidism was newly diagnosed, with duration under 2 months. Diagnostic decisions used clinical symptoms, serum thyroxine and TRAb, thyroid ultrasound and orbital computed tomography. The table lists this clonotype with many counts. The antigen is unknown. Study observations and caveats: A 13 V-J signature model discriminated ophthalmopathy versus stable hyperthyroidism.

Sample: blood. This sequence originates from a man younger than 30 with Graves' hyperthyroidism.

The CDR3 region has the DNA TGTGCCAGCAGTCCTTACACGGGGCGGAACGAGCAGTACTTC. This gives the protein CASSPYTGRNEQYF. The gene calls are TRBV12-3 or TRBV12-4 and TRBJ2-7; D possibly matches TRBD1 or TRBD2 (5 bases each). The CDR3 consists of 14 residues. V dropped 5 bases and J dropped 5 bases, with 16 bases sitting between them.